This T cell receptor (beta chain) originates from a study of shared clonotypes between healthy human individuals. This clone occurred once. Profiling relied on immunoSEQ multiplex PCR, and the TCRdb table lists in-frame clones only, not all of them. The data contain approximately 940,000 clones, over 75% of them singletons. The receptor's source is a man between 18 and 29 years old in good health. The sequenced sample was memory CD4+ T cells sorted from blood. As to subset: CD45RA-negative fraction.

The CDR3 loop is CASSTRDTQYF. CDR3 DNA: TGTGCCAGCAGCACTAGGGATACGCAGTATTTT. The rearrangement links TRBV7-2 to TRBJ2-3, with D possibly matching TRBD2 (5 bases). Germline assignment: CDR1 SGHTA and CDR2 FQGNSA. The V end was cut by 5 bases, the J end by 6 bases, with 6 bases between. CDR3 length: 11 residues.